Here is one TCR beta chain with its context. Antigen specificity is unknown. This specimen belongs to a study of cytomegalovirus exposure and HLA in healthy donors. Study-wide findings and caveats: Listed as cytomegalovirus-associated were 150 or so TCR beta chains.

V was trimmed by 2 bases and J by 0 bases, leaving 9 bases between them. CDR1 SGDLS and CDR2 YYNGEE come from the germline V gene. This CDR3 contains 14 residues. The PCR was carried out with 60 Vbeta primers and 13 Jbeta primers. In the source study's methods: Unique TCR beta chains numbered roughly 83 million in a later analysis, with roughly 10 million shared. The data were produced by immunoSEQ multiplex PCR, yet TCRdb's version contains in-frame clones alone and is incomplete. That table furnishes V, J and clone size, whereas the DNA furnished D and trimming. This sample's clone table lists roughly 43,000 clones.

The source is a woman in her thirties or forties in good health and CMV-seronegative. This rearrangement joins TRBV9 to TRBJ2-7, with a weak D call TRBD1 (6 bases). Sample: PBMCs. CDR3 nucleotides: TGTGCCAGCAGCGTTAGCAGGGGCTCCTACGAGCAGTACTTC. Translated, it gives CASSVSRGSYEQYF.